A single sample is the source of the 23 T cell receptor beta chains below, sequenced in a study of blood T cells in healthy people across ages. A J-beta primer mix and a sample-barcoded 5' primer were used in a second PCR of about 7 to 12 cycles. Via MiXCR, TCRdb re-called the 5' RACE reads, giving one row per CDR3 protein. The repertoire holds more than 1.4 million distinct CDR3 sequences, with 42% as singletons. The specimen was blood. The receptor source for this set is a woman aged 18 to 35 in good health.

The chain uses TRBV29-1 and TRBJ2-3, with 7 bases identical to TRBD2. The CDR3 covers 15 residues. The germline gives CDR1 SQVTM, CDR2 ANQGSEA. V dropped 3 bases and J dropped 0; count of bases not matched to a gene: 6. The DNA of the CDR3 is TGCAGCGTTGAGTCCCGGGGGGATAGCACAGATACGCAGTATTTT. This translates into CSVESRGDSTDTQYF.

The genes are TRBV30 and TRBJ2-3; 7 nucleotides align to TRBD2. V lost 0 bases, J lost 3 bases, and 9 bases stayed unmatched. The CDR3 totals 16 residues. Looked up from germline, CDR1 is GTSNPN and CDR2 is SVGIG (reference sequence). CDR3 nucleotide sequence: TGTGCCTGGAGTGTGGAGGGGCTAGCGGATACAGATACGCAGTATTTT. This encodes CAWSVEGLADTDTQYF.

The chain recombines TRBV28 with TRBJ2-1, with D possibly matching TRBD2 (7 bases). Trimming shortened V by 0 bases and J by 7 bases, and 19 bases separated the two germline ends. CDR3 length: 17 amino acids. Germline CDR1 MDHEN, CDR2 SYDVKM. CDR3 coding DNA: TGTGCCAGCAGTTTATGGCCCACAGGGAGGGTAGAGAATGAGCAGTTCTTC. Translating it yields CASSLWPTGRVENEQFF.

As DNA, the CDR3 is TGTGCCAGCAGTTCCCCGGGACAGCCTATAGAGACCCAGTACTTC. Its translation: CASSSPGQPIETQYF. The chain couples TRBV25-1 to TRBJ2-5, with 7 bases fitting TRBD1. V shed 5 bases, J shed 4 bases, and the junction held 10 bases outside the gene matches. The V gene's germline CDR1 is MGHDK and CDR2 SYGVNS. The CDR3 consists of 15 residues.

This clonotype was counted only a few times. The chain has TRBV9 and TRBJ2-5, with TRBD2 matching over 13 bases. V lost 2 bases to trimming and J lost 5 bases; unmatched junction nucleotides: 3. CDR1 SGDLS and CDR2 YYNGEE come from the germline V gene. The CDR3 consists of 15 residues. In DNA, the CDR3 is TGTGCCAGCAGCGTCCAACTAGCGGGGGGGGAGACCCAGTACTTC. This codes for CASSVQLAGGETQYF.

The rearrangement uses TRBV28 and TRBJ2-7, with D uncertain. Germline V gene lookup returns CDR1 MDHEN and CDR2 SYDVKM. This CDR3 has 12 residues. V lost 3 bases and J lost 6, with 9 bases in between. In DNA, the CDR3 is TGTGCCAGCAGTTTCGTGAACTCCGAGCAGTACTTC. Translated, it gives CASSFVNSEQYF.

The CDR3 DNA follows: TGTGCCAGCAGCTTGGCAGGGCGGGGTGAAGCTTTCTTT. It codes for CASSLAGRGEAFF. This chain joins TRBV3-1 and TRBJ1-1, with D possibly TRBD1 on 5 matching bases. The ends were cut back, 5 bases at V and 7 bases at J, with 14 bases in the middle. Germline V gene lookup returns CDR1 LGHDT and CDR2 YNNKEL (reference sequence). This CDR3 comprises 13 residues.

The sample holds a few counts of this clonotype. This chain joins TRBV19 and TRBJ1-4, with 9 nucleotides matching TRBD1. Germline CDR1 reads LNHDA; CDR2 reads SQIVND (reference sequence). The V and J ends lost 5 bases and 7 bases, in that order; junction bases with no gene match: 5. CDR3 length equals 14 residues. The CDR3 region is CASSRTGDGEKLFF. The CDR3 coding sequence is TGTGCCAGTAGTCGGACAGGGGATGGTGAAAAACTGTTTTTT.

This clonotype was detected only once. A read error is possible here, since a much larger clone lies one base away. The V gene is TRBV7-6, the J gene TRBJ2-4, with D tentatively TRBD1 (5 bases). Trimming removed 5 bases at V and 5 bases at J, with 13 bases between. The CDR3 extends over 14 amino acids. Germline V gives CDR1 SGHVS, CDR2 FNYEAQ. In nucleotides, the CDR3 is TGTGCCAGCAGCCCCAGGGCGTATCAAAACATTCAGTACTTC. Translated: CASSPRAYQNIQYF.

This clonotype was observed a handful of times. This sequence joins TRBV20-1 and TRBJ2-1; 8 bases align to TRBD2. The CDR3 has 15 amino acids. V lost 3 bases to trimming and J lost 4 bases; unmatched junction nucleotides: 8. Germline CDR1 is DFQATT and CDR2 is SNEGSKA (reference sequence). The CDR3 DNA reads TGCAGTGCTAGGGGTACCCTAGCGGGTTACAATGAGCAGTTCTTC. Its protein product is CSARGTLAGYNEQFF.

V is TRBV12-3 or TRBV12-4 and J is TRBJ2-5, with TRBD1 as a possible D gene (6 bases). V lost 3 bases, J lost 4 bases, and 12 bases lay in between. This CDR3 spans 14 amino acids. CDR3: CASSLNRAGETQYF. The CDR3 DNA follows: TGTGCCAGCAGTTTGAACAGGGCGGGAGAGACCCAGTACTTC.

The V and J genes are TRBV11-2 and TRBJ1-1; TRBD1 matches 7 bases. This CDR3 comprises 17 residues. The junction had 15 bases not matched to a gene; V was cut back by 3 bases and J by 5 bases. The V gene's germline CDR1 is SGHAT and CDR2 FQNNGV. The CDR3 protein is CASSLQGVGRKRTEAFF. In DNA form, the CDR3 reads TGTGCCAGCAGCTTGCAGGGGGTCGGACGGAAAAGGACTGAAGCTTTCTTT.

The rearrangement uses TRBV4-1 and TRBJ1-5, with D possibly TRBD1 on 6 matching bases. V was clipped by 3 bases and J by 9 bases, with 18 bases between them. Germline V gene lookup returns CDR1 MGHRA and CDR2 YSYEKL. The CDR3 length is 15 residues. The CDR3 region has the DNA TGCGCCAGCAGCCAGCTCACCCAGGGGATTCGGCCCCAGCATTTT. Amino acids: CASSQLTQGIRPQHF.

The chain is built from TRBV6-5 and TRBJ2-7; D gene unclear. The J call is in doubt because the DNA end fits TRBJ2-5 better. The germline V gene encodes CDR1 MNHEY and CDR2 SVGAGI. There are 15 residues in the CDR3. This CDR3 is CASSYSFPVGETQYF. The CDR3 DNA reads TGTGCCAGCAGTTACTCCTTCCCGGTAGGAGAGACCCAGTACTTC.

This clonotype came up many times. The chain has TRBV5-1 and TRBJ2-1, with no clear D. Trimming took off 2 bases at V and 8 bases at J, with 14 bases between the two ends. The CDR3 contains 14 residues. The germline V gene encodes CDR1 SGHRS and CDR2 YFSETQ. The CDR3 region is CASSFSSDPDEQFF. The CDR3 nucleotides read TGCGCCAGCAGCTTTTCATCAGACCCCGATGAGCAGTTCTTC.

This clonotype was seen more than once but under ten times. This chain uses TRBV12-3 or TRBV12-4 with TRBJ2-3; the match to TRBD1 covers 9 bases. The CDR3 length is 14 residues. Unmatched junction bases numbered 7, after V lost 9 bases and J lost 3 bases. The CDR3 loop reads CASLRDRETDTQYF. In nucleotides, the CDR3 is TGTGCCAGTCTCCGGGACAGGGAAACAGATACGCAGTATTTT.

The chain carries TRBV30 and TRBJ1-2; D perhaps matches TRBD1 (5 bases). V was clipped by 1 base and J by 3 bases, with 12 bases between them. Germline CDR1 GTSNPN, CDR2 SVGIG (reference sequence). CDR3 length: 14 residues. DNA for the CDR3: TGTGCCTGGAGTGCTTCGACAGACTACTATGGCTACACCTTC. Encoded protein: CAWSASTDYYGYTF. The full variable domain, completed using reference TRBV30 and TRBJ1-2, is SQTIHQWPATLVQPVGSPLSLECTVEGTSNPNLYWYRQAAGRGLQLLFYSVGIGQISSEVPQNLSASRPQDRQFILSSKKLLLSDSGFYLCAWSASTDYYGYTFGSGTRLTVV.

In its sample, this clonotype was seen a few times. The chain employs TRBV5-1 and TRBJ2-5; unclear D gene. Germline lookup yields CDR1 SGHRS and CDR2 YFSETQ. The CDR3 spans 13 residues. Trimming removed 3 bases from V and 3 bases from J, with 9 bases in between. The CDR3: CASSSYPKETQYF. CDR3 DNA: TGCGCCAGCAGCTCCTACCCTAAAGAGACCCAGTACTTC.

This clonotype was seen a handful of times. A read error may explain this, as a much larger clone is one base away. J is TRBJ2-5 and V is TRBV4-1, with 7 nucleotides matching TRBD2. The CDR3 covers 16 residues. V gave up 0 bases and J gave up 11 bases; unmatched junction bases: 15. The V gene's germline CDR1 is MGHRA and CDR2 YSYEKL. The CDR3 coding sequence is TGCGCCAGCAGCCAAGAGGGGTCTAGCGGCCGGGATGAGCAGTACTTC. This sequence encodes CASSQEGSSGRDEQYF.

The chain combines TRBV20-1 with TRBJ2-5; 7 nucleotides match TRBD2. The germline V gene encodes CDR1 DFQATT and CDR2 SNEGSKA (reference sequence). The CDR3 has 15 residues. The V segment lost 4 bases and the J segment 5 bases; nucleotides outside the gene matches: 13. The CDR3 coding sequence is TGCAGTGCTACGGGTGGGGAGGGCCACCGGGAGACCCAGTACTTC. Its protein is CSATGGEGHRETQYF.

This clonotype appeared a few times. This sequence joins TRBV20-1 and TRBJ2-7, with 9 bases matching TRBD1. Germline CDR1 and CDR2: DFQATT and SNEGSKA (reference sequence). V trimming: 5 bases; J trimming: 3 bases; junction bases outside the gene matches: 5. This CDR3 comprises 13 residues. This chain's CDR3 is CSAYRGRIYEQYF. Written as DNA, the CDR3 is TGCAGTGCTTACAGGGGGCGTATCTACGAGCAGTACTTC.

The sample holds a few counts of this clonotype. The rearrangement links TRBV11-2 to TRBJ2-4; TRBD1 is a possible D gene (6 bases). Trimming cost V 4 bases and J 0 bases, with 13 bases left between them. The V gene's germline CDR1 is SGHAT and CDR2 FQNNGV. CDR3 length: 16 amino acids. The chain's CDR3 is CASSYEGVLAKNIQYF. Here the CDR3 DNA reads TGTGCCAGCAGCTACGAGGGGGTTCTAGCCAAAAACATTCAGTACTTC.

The rearrangement joins TRBV14 to TRBJ2-1; D remains ambiguous. CDR1 is SGHDN, CDR2 FVKESK, per germline. Trimming took off 2 bases at V and 4 bases at J, with 12 bases between the two ends. The CDR3 has 15 residues. CDR3 coding DNA: TGTGCCAGCAGCCAAACTTTGTTTGGTTACAATGAGCAGTTCTTC. It translates to CASSQTLFGYNEQFF.